The clone carrying this T cell receptor (beta chain) has a count of ten or more. What it binds is unknown. Germline V lookup: CDR1 KGHSH, CDR2 LQKENI. The CDR3 has 15 amino acids. V shed 3 bases and J shed 2 bases, with 13 bases lying between them. With 10-nucleotide random UMIs included, cDNA was synthesized by 5'RACE. Every sequencing run drew on 15-18 subjects and yielded over 200 million TCR-beta sequences. TCRdb reanalysed the 5' RACE reads using MiXCR and keeps one entry per CDR3 protein. The top ten clones hold 1.5% to 2% of a sample with about 49,000 distinct CDR3 sequences, roughly 10% of them seen once. The sample comes from a study of neurological immune-mediated disorders. Whole-study findings and limits: Expanded clones shared no identical CDR3 amino acid sequences across subjects, which suggested private TCR-beta repertoires in all groups. The greatest TCR clonal expansion appeared in HTLV-1-associated myelopathy and the smallest, falling below healthy controls, in multiple sclerosis.

Time point of the sample: longitudinal time-point 1 (baseline). The sequenced material came from PBMCs. The source is a woman in her 40s in good health. The chain recombines TRBV18 with TRBJ1-1; weak D call: TRBD1 (5 bases). Written as DNA, the CDR3 is TGTGCCAGCTCACCCTTCAGGGTTGTTAACACTGAAGCTTTCTTT. Translation: CASSPFRVVNTEAFF.